This passage covers 2 T cell receptor beta chains from one sample sequenced in a study of shared clonotypes between healthy human individuals. CD45RO-negative, CCR7-positively selected cells formed the naive CD8 fraction, excluding terminally differentiated effector memory CD45RA+ cells. The table came from immunoSEQ multiplex PCR; TCRdb's copy has only in-frame clones and leaves some out. The table shows 550,000 to 750,000 clones, with 95% occurring only once. Specimen: naive CD8+ T cells sorted from blood. The receptors come from a woman aged 25 to 45 in good health.

This chain joins TRBV5-6 and TRBJ2-7; D possibly uses TRBD1 or TRBD2 (5 bases each). This CDR3 is 13 amino acids long. The V end lost 4 bases, the J end lost 7 bases, and 15 bases lay between the germline ends. The germline CDR1 and CDR2 sequences are SGHDT and YYEEEE. The CDR3 sequence: CASSRDDAREQYF. CDR3 coding DNA: TGTGCCAGCAGCAGGGACGACGCTCGGGAGCAGTACTTC. Combining the CDR3 with reference TRBV5-6 and TRBJ2-7 gives the whole variable domain DAGVTQSPTHLIKTRGQQVTLRCSPKSGHDTVSWYQQALGQGPQFIFQYYEEEERQRGNFPDRFSGHQFPNYSSELNVNALLLGDSALYLCASSRDDAREQYFGPGTRLTVT.

The gene calls are TRBV27 and TRBJ2-2; TRBD1 agrees at 10 bases. CDR1 is MNHEY and CDR2 is SMNVEV in the germline V gene (reference sequence). There are 17 residues in the CDR3. Germline trimming cut 6 bases from V and 4 bases from J; bases unmatched to any gene: 11. The CDR3 here is CASRKTGGKIGTGELFF. CDR3 DNA: TGTGCCAGCAGGAAGACAGGGGGCAAAATTGGCACCGGGGAGCTGTTTTTT.